Following are 11 T cell receptor beta chains from one sample sequenced in a study of control samples from healthy donors and cancer patients. The assay was immunoSEQ multiplex PCR, and TCRdb's table has in-frame clones only and misses some. Among 100,000 to 150,000 clones listed, roughly 89% were seen once. Sequenced: blood. Receptor source: a man aged 18 to 29 in good health.

This chain joins TRBV29-1 and TRBJ2-7; 7 bases map to TRBD2. This CDR3 is built from 13 residues. The V segment lost 7 bases and the J segment 5 bases; nucleotides outside the gene matches: 11. Germline V lookup: CDR1 SQVTM, CDR2 ANQGSEA. The CDR3 region has the DNA TGCAGCGCGCTCTTTAGACGGGGGGACGAGCAGTACTTC. Translated: CSALFRRGDEQYF.

The chain links TRBV5-1 to TRBJ2-1; TRBD2 matches 10 bases. The CDR3 has 15 amino acids. Germline CDR1 is SGHRS and CDR2 is YFSETQ. J was trimmed by 6 bases and V by 4 bases; bases with no gene match: 7. The CDR3 DNA sequence: TGCGCCAGCAGCCTTAGACTAGCGGGCGTCAATGAGCAGTTCTTC. Amino acid sequence: CASSLRLAGVNEQFF.

This clone was detected only once. The chain employs TRBV9 and TRBJ2-1; the match to TRBD2 covers 8 bases. Per the germline V gene, CDR1 is SGDLS and CDR2 is YYNGEE. The CDR3 covers 14 residues. The J segment lost 9 bases and the V segment lost 0 bases, leaving 5 bases of the junction unmatched. The CDR3 loop is CASSVGGLAGEQFF. In nucleotides, the CDR3 is TGTGCCAGCAGCGTAGGAGGACTAGCCGGTGAGCAGTTCTTC. Based on the CDR3 plus reference TRBV9 and TRBJ2-1, the full variable domain is DSGVTQTPKHLITATGQRVTLRCSPRSGDLSVYWYQQSLDQGLQFLIQYYNGEERAKGNILERFSAQQFPDLHSELNLSSLELGDSALYFCASSVGGLAGEQFFGPGTRLTVL.

This chain uses TRBV5-1 with TRBJ2-7, with 12 bases lining up with TRBD2. CDR1 SGHRS and CDR2 YFSETQ come from the germline V gene. The CDR3 spans 16 residues. V lost 3 bases, J lost 7 bases, and 11 bases stayed unmatched. The CDR3 DNA reads TGCGCCAGCAGCTCGACTAGCGGGGGCCCCGAAATGGAGCAGTACTTC. Amino acid sequence: CASSSTSGGPEMEQYF.

The chain combines TRBV5-4 with TRBJ2-3; maybe TRBD1 (6 bases). This CDR3 contains 13 residues. V dropped 3 bases and J dropped 5 bases, with 10 bases sitting between them. CDR1 is SGHNT, CDR2 YYREEE, per germline (reference sequence). CDR3 DNA: TGTGCCAGCAGCTCAACAGGGAAAGATACGCAGTATTTT. This codes for CASSSTGKDTQYF.

In DNA, the CDR3 is TGTGCCAGCAGCTTGGATTTCTGGGGGTGGCTACGCGGCTACACCTTC. It specifies CASSLDFWGWLRGYTF. The chain links TRBV5-5 to TRBJ1-2; possible D gene TRBD1, 5 bases. Germline CDR1 reads SGHKS; CDR2 reads YYEKEE (reference sequence). CDR3 length: 16 residues. The V and J ends lost 0 bases and 8 bases respectively, with 20 bases between them.

The chain is built from TRBV10-1 and TRBJ1-5, with D perhaps TRBD1 (6 bases). V lost 3 bases and J 7 bases, leaving 28 bases between the germline ends. Germline V gives CDR1 WNHNN, CDR2 SYGVQD (reference sequence). This CDR3 comprises 19 residues. CDR3 region: CASSDFHLWGPRWGQPQHF. CDR3 nucleotides: TGCGCCAGCAGTGATTTCCATCTTTGGGGGCCGCGCTGGGGACAGCCCCAGCATTTT.

This chain uses TRBV23-1 with TRBJ2-3; D is undetermined. TRBV23-1 belongs to the ORF category, with a function that is uncertain. This CDR3 is built from 15 residues. V lost 4 bases, J lost 3 bases, and 14 bases lay in between. DNA of the CDR3: TGCGCCAGCAGTCGTTCTCCGCCCGGGACAGATACGCAGTATTTT. Translation gives CASSRSPPGTDTQYF.

The V and J genes are TRBV5-4 and TRBJ2-5; TRBD2 might be the D (5 bases). The CDR3 runs 15 residues. Germline-derived CDR1 and CDR2 are SGHNT and YYREEE (reference sequence). Trimming removed 6 bases from V and 2 bases from J, with 17 bases in between. CDR3 protein: CASTRALGGQETQYF. The CDR3, as DNA: TGTGCCAGCACCCGAGCTTTAGGAGGACAAGAGACCCAGTACTTC.

This chain connects TRBV5-4 to TRBJ1-4; perhaps TRBD1 as D (5 bases). This CDR3 is 16 amino acids long. The V and J ends lost 4 bases and 8 bases respectively, with 21 bases between them. Germline CDR1 reads SGHNT; CDR2 reads YYREEE (reference sequence). CDR3 DNA sequence: TGTGCCAGCAGCCCGGGGGGGGGTCCGCGTGGCGAAAAACTGTTTTTT. This codes for CASSPGGGPRGEKLFF.

The V call is TRBV30, the J call TRBJ1-5; D uncertain. V lost 2 bases and J 4 bases, leaving 9 bases between the germline ends. The CDR3 spans 13 residues. Germline CDR1 reads GTSNPN; CDR2 reads SVGIG (reference sequence). The CDR3 region is CAWSFRGNQPQHF. The CDR3 DNA follows: TGTGCCTGGAGTTTCAGAGGGAATCAGCCCCAGCATTTT.